This T cell receptor (beta chain) was identified during a study of blood T cell repertoires in COVID-19 (dated by TCRdb to 2018 to 2020). General notes on the study: Samples covering the acute and convalescent phases of COVID-19 were provided by collaborators in the United States, Italy and Spain. The material from the prospective study consisted of cDNA or gDNA derived from T cells, B-cell-depleted T cells, or PBMCs. The dataset comprised deeply sampled blood TCRbeta repertoires from subjects exposed to, actively infected with, or recovered from COVID-19. A freely available public database, intended as a resource for researchers studying the immune response to SARS-CoV-2, is where the repertoires were released. The samples were drawn from the first 160 participants of the ongoing ImmuneRACE study and from more than 1,000 subjects provided by 6 global collaborators. The sample metadata nearly always contained a de-identified subject ID, COVID-19 status, age in years and sex. Where available, HLA class I and class II types were taken from metadata supplied by the sample provider and were not determined by assay-based typing. The paper's findings and limits, for the study overall: Clinical and demographic metadata were provided uncurated, with the amount varying by source and participant.

Participants in the prospective study were aged roughly 18 to 100 years, lived in about two dozen United States geographic areas, and enrolled through a virtual design. In the prospective study, cohorts were assigned on the basis of participant-reported clinical history obtained from a screening survey and a study questionnaire. Recovered participants in ImmuneRACE Cohort 3 were defined as having two consecutive negative NP/OP PCR tests, clearance from a healthcare professional, or resolution of symptoms. Mobile phlebotomists in the prospective study collected whole blood, serum and a nasopharyngeal or oropharyngeal swab from every participant. Over a 2-month period, participants in the prospective study had the option of providing additional blood draws and questionnaires. Blood samples from the prospective study were shipped frozen or at room temperature prior to DNA extraction. TCRbeta CDR3 regions were amplified from genomic DNA using the immunoSEQ Assay, a bias-controlled multiplex PCR. Under the source paper's analysis protocol: Nucleated cell counts per sample were estimated from amplification of reference gene primers within the assay. Sequence reads were collapsed and filtered to measure the absolute abundance of every unique TCRbeta CDR3 rearrangement. For each sample, productive Simpson clonality was calculated by taking the square root of Simpson's diversity index across productive rearrangements. TCRdb obtained this table from immuneACCESS and retained in-frame rearrangements with V and J assigned. These tables miss some clones; where compared with another copy, unresolved V genes account for less than half of the shortfall, and the remainder is unexplained. The V and J calls and clone size were taken over from that table, and D and trimming were inferred from the DNA. The sample data list roughly 300,000 clones, and 70% to 90% of these were observed just once. Of the sample, about 4.1% is held by the ten largest clones.

This clone has a single count. Its antigen has not been determined. Base qualities are not recorded, but no much larger clone differs from it by a single base. V sheds 4 bases and J sheds 0 bases, leaving 10 bases between their ends. Taken from cysteine to phenylalanine, the CDR3 has 14 residues. The read is trimmed to its CDR3 DNA, 42 bases read in frame from base 1. CDR1 SGHRS and CDR2 YFSETQ are derived from the germline V gene. The TCR sequence derives from a young man who had recovered from COVID-19. The sequenced material came from PBMCs or T cells enriched from blood (not recorded which). The rearranged segments are TRBV5-1 and TRBJ1-1; 6 matching bases give a weak D call of TRBD1. The DNA sequence reads TGCGCCAGCAGCAGCGGACAGCTGAACACTGAAGCTTTCTTT. This translates into CASSSGQLNTEAFF.